This TCR beta chain was observed in a study of Graves' ophthalmopathy and Graves' hyperthyroidism. Whole-study findings and limits: Appearing in blood as well were most expanded thyroid clonotypes above 0.001 frequency. Using 13 signatures, a model distinguished ophthalmopathy from stable hyperthyroidism, reaching around 90% sensitivity and approximately 84% specificity.

V lost 5 bases to trimming and J lost 2 bases; unmatched junction nucleotides: 9. In germline, CDR1 is MNHEY, CDR2 SVGEGT. CDR3 size: 16 residues. This clonotype has at least ten counts. Its antigen is unknown. PBMCs stemmed from more than 9.5 ml of fresh peripheral blood. Amplification targeted the TCR beta CDR3 regions, with RNA transcripts as the source material. Following a first-round RT-PCR that used HTBI primers, a second-round multiplex PCR was carried out. TCRdb redid the calling of the multiplex PCR reads with MiXCR, one entry per CDR3 protein. The sample lists approximately 210,000 distinct CDR3 sequences, about 32% occurring once.

The TCR comes from a man between 45 and 60 years old with Graves' ophthalmopathy. Material: peripheral blood. This chain connects TRBV6-2 or TRBV6-3 to TRBJ2-7; TRBD1 agrees at 10 bases. The CDR3 nucleotides read TGTGCCAGCAGTCGCCGGGACAGGGGCGCCCCCTACGAGCAGTACTTC. The encoded protein is CASSRRDRGAPYEQYF.